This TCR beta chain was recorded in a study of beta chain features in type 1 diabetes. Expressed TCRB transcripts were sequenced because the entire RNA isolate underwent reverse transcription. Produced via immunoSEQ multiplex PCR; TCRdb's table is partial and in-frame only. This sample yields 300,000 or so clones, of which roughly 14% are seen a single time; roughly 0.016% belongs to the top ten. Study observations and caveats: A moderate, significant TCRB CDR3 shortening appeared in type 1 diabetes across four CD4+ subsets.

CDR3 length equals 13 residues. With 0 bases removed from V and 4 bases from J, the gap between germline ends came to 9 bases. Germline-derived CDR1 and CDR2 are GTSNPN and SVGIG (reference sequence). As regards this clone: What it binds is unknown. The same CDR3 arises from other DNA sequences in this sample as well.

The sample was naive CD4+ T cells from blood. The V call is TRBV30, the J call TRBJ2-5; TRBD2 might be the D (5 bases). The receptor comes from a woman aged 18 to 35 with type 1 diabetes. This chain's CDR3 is CAWSVLGGETQYF. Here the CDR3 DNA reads TGTGCCTGGAGTGTACTCGGAGGAGAGACCCAGTACTTC.